This T cell receptor beta chain stems from a study of blood T cells in healthy people across ages. Broader study findings: More naive CD4+ cells and higher diversity were found in long-lived than in aged donors. With naive T cell percentage, TCR beta diversity showed a strong correlation.

There were at least 5.5 micrograms of total RNA extracted from every sample. CDR3 size: 14 residues. V was clipped by 6 bases and J by 4 bases, with 18 bases between them. Germline V lookup: CDR1 SQVTM, CDR2 ANQGSEA. A sample-barcoded 5' primer and a J-beta primer mix were used in a second PCR of about 7 to 12 cycles. Each cDNA molecule received a tag from a template-switch adaptor that had 12 random nucleotides. TCRdb passed the 5' RACE reads through MiXCR, listing each CDR3 protein once. The table records about 1 million distinct CDR3 sequences, around 43% of them present only once. This clonotype has a handful of counts. The antigen remains undetermined.

The chain links TRBV29-1 to TRBJ1-2; D gene unclear. The sequence was obtained from a woman aged 55-75 years in good health. Sequenced material: blood. The CDR3 DNA reads as TGCAGCGTAGCATCCGGGAAGGCCGGCTATGGCTACACCTTC. Residues: CSVASGKAGYGYTF.